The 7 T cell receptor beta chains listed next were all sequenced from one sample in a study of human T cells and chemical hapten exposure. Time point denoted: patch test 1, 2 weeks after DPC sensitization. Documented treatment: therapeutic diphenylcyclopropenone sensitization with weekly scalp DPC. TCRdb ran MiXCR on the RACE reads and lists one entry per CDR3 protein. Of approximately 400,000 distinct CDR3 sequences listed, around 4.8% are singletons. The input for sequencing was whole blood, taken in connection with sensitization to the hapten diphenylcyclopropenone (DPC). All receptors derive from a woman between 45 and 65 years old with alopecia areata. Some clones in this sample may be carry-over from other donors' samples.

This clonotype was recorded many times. The CDR3 spells CASSPRTSGIASTDTQYF. The CDR3 nucleotides are TGTGCCAGCAGCCCTCGGACTAGCGGGATAGCTAGCACAGATACGCAGTATTTT. The chain recombines TRBV3-1 with TRBJ2-3; 12 bases are shared with TRBD2. V gave up 4 bases and J gave up 0 bases; unmatched junction bases: 8. CDR1 and CDR2 (germline): LGHDT, YNNKEL (reference sequence). The CDR3 has 18 amino acids.

The CDR3 region is CSIRTANTEAFF. DNA of the CDR3: TGCAGCATCCGGACTGCCAACACTGAAGCTTTCTTT. The genes are TRBV20-1 and TRBJ1-1; unclear D gene. The CDR3 has 12 residues. Germline values: CDR1 DFQATT, CDR2 SNEGSKA (reference sequence).

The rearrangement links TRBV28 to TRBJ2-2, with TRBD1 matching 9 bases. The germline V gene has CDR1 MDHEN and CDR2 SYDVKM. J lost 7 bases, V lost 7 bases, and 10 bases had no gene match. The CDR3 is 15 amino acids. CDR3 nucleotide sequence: TGTGCCAGCAAAGGTCCCGGGACAGGGTTCGGGGAGCTGTTTTTT. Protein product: CASKGPGTGFGELFF.

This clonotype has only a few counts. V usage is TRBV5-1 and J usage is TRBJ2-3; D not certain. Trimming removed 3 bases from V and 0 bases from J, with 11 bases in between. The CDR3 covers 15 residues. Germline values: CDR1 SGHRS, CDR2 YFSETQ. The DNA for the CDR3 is TGCGCCAGCAGCTCAGCTTTGGTCAGCACAGATACGCAGTATTTT. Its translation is CASSSALVSTDTQYF.

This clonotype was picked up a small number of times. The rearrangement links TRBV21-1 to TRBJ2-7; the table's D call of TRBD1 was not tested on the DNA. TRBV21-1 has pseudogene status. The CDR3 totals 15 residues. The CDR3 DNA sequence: TGTGCCAGCAGCAAAGCTCGAGACAGAGGAAGCGAGCAGTACTTC. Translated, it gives CASSKARDRGSEQYF.

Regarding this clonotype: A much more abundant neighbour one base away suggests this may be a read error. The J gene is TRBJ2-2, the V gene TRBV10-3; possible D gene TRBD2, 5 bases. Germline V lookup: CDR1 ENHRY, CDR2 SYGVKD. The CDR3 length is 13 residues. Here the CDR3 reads CAIGIPNTGEMFF. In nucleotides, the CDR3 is TGTGCCATCGGGATCCCGAACACCGGGGAGATGTTTTTT.

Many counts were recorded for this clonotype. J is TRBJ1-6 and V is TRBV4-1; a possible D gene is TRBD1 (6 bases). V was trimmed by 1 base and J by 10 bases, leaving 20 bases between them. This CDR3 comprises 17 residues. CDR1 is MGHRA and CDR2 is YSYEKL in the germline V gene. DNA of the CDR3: TGCGCCAGCAGCCAAGTCCGGGACACGGGAAAACGATCACCCCTCCACTTT. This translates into CASSQVRDTGKRSPLHF.